These T cell receptor beta chains were read from a single sample in a study of T cells in Graves' hyperthyroidism and ophthalmopathy. One entry per CDR3 protein, called by TCRdb with MiXCR from the multiplex PCR reads. The data hold around 200,000 distinct CDR3 sequences, with around 18% observed a single time. Input material: blood. The receptors here all came from a man between 35 and 55 years old with Graves' hyperthyroidism. Each CDR3 is given with its conserved first and last residue. Each record gives: clone size, V gene, D gene, J gene, CDR3 DNA, CDR3 protein. D genes are given only for firm matches. Clone size is given for some rows only: seen once, a few or many times, or a class if the clone is expanded.

NA	TRBV18	TRBD1	TRBJ1-1	TGTGCCAGCTCACCGAGGGGGCTCAACACTGAAGCTTTCTTT	CASSPRGLNTEAFF
NA	TRBV18	TRBD1	TRBJ1-2	TGTGCCAGCTCTTTAGACAGGGACCTCTCCTATGGCTACACCTTC	CASSLDRDLSYGYTF
many	TRBV3-1	NA	TRBJ2-7	TGTGCCAGCAGCCACTCGGGGGGCCCGCCCTACGAGCAGTACTTC	CASSHSGGPPYEQYF
few	TRBV6-1	NA	TRBJ2-4	TGTGCCAGCAGTCCTAGCTGGTTGGGAAACATTCAGTACTTC	CASSPSWLGNIQYF
NA	TRBV7-2	TRBD2	TRBJ2-3	TGTGCCAGCATACCGGGGGGGCAAGATACGCAGTATTTT	CASIPGGQDTQYF
NA	TRBV7-3	TRBD2	TRBJ2-3	TGTGCCAGCAGCTTAGTTTTGGGCGGGGGGGTGAAAGATACGCAGTATTTT	CASSLVLGGGVKDTQYF
many	TRBV19	TRBD1	TRBJ1-5	TGTGCCAGTAGTCCGGACAGGGCTTCTAATCAGCCCCAGCATTTT	CASSPDRASNQPQHF
many	TRBV2	TRBD1	TRBJ1-4	TGTGCCAGCAGTCGACAGGGGCAATCTAATGAAAAACTGTTTTTT	CASSRQGQSNEKLFF
NA	TRBV7-2	TRBD1	TRBJ1-1	TGTGCCAGCAGCTTAGTTTCGGCGGGACAGCCAAACACTGAAGCTTTCTTT	CASSLVSAGQPNTEAFF
many	TRBV6-2/TRBV6-3	TRBD2	TRBJ2-7	TGTGCCAGCAGTTCCGGGACTAGCGGGAACTACGAGCAGTACTTC	CASSSGTSGNYEQYF
few	TRBV7-9	TRBD2	TRBJ2-1	TGTGCCAGCAGCTTAGGTCGGACTAGCGGATACAATGAGCAGTTCTTC	CASSLGRTSGYNEQFF
NA	TRBV6-2/TRBV6-3	TRBD1	TRBJ1-1	TGTGCCAGCAGTCACGACAGGGCAGACACTGAAGCTTTCTTT	CASSHDRADTEAFF
NA	TRBV19	TRBD1	TRBJ2-2	TGTGCCACTTCAGCCGGCTCCGGGACAGGGCTGGGGGCGAACACCGGGGAGCTGTTTTTT	CATSAGSGTGLGANTGELFF
many	TRBV20-1	TRBD1	TRBJ2-7	TGCAGTGCTAAGGGGACAGGGGCCCCCTACGAGCAGTACTTC	CSAKGTGAPYEQYF
few	TRBV30	NA	TRBJ1-6	TGTGCCTGGAGTGTAGCGGGAACTAATTCACCCCTCCACTTT	CAWSVAGTNSPLHF
NA	TRBV9	NA	TRBJ2-1	TGTGCCAGCAGCGCTACTCAGGGGTTCTATGAGCAGTTCTTC	CASSATQGFYEQFF
many	TRBV5-1	TRBD2	TRBJ2-7	TGCGCCAGCAGTCAAAGCGGGGGGTCTTCCTACGAGCAGTACTTC	CASSQSGGSSYEQYF
many	TRBV29-1	NA	TRBJ1-1	TGCAGCGCTAGTGAGAACACTGAAGCTTTCTTT	CSASENTEAFF
many	TRBV27	TRBD1	TRBJ2-5	TGTGCCAGCCGCACTTGGACAGGCCGGACGCCAGAGACCCAGTACTTC	CASRTWTGRTPETQYF
few	TRBV9	NA	TRBJ2-2	TGTGCCAGCAGCTCGACTGGGGGGTCCAACACCGGGGAGCTGTTTTTT	CASSSTGGSNTGELFF
NA	TRBV7-3	NA	TRBJ2-7	TGTGCCAGCAGTTCTGGAGTTGCCAACAGGGCCTACGAGCAGTACTTC	CASSSGVANRAYEQYF
many	TRBV3-1	NA	TRBJ1-1	TGTGCCAGCAGGCCCAGTTTGAAAAACACTGAAGCTTTCTTT	CASRPSLKNTEAFF
many	TRBV28	NA	TRBJ2-5	TGTGCCAGCAGTACCCCCAACAGAGAGACCCAGTACTTC	CASSTPNRETQYF
many	TRBV6-2/TRBV6-3	NA	TRBJ2-7	TGTGCCAGCAGTACCTTCGACAGGATCATATCCTACGAGCAGTACTTC	CASSTFDRIISYEQYF
NA	TRBV2	NA	TRBJ2-2	TGTGCCAGCAGTGCCCAGGGGACCGGGGAGCTGTTTTTT	CASSAQGTGELFF
many	TRBV7-3	TRBD2	TRBJ2-3	TGTGCCAGCAGCCTCCCTTTAGCGGGGGGGTTGGATACGCAGTATTTT	CASSLPLAGGLDTQYF
many	TRBV6-1	TRBD1	TRBJ2-3	TGTGCCAGCAGTTTCGGACAGGCCACAGATACGCAGTATTTT	CASSFGQATDTQYF
NA	TRBV5-1	NA	TRBJ2-3	TGCGCCAGCAGCAAGGGAGGGGGACGGGTTGGAGATACGCAGTATTTT	CASSKGGGRVGDTQYF
NA	TRBV7-3	TRBD2	TRBJ2-7	TGTGCCAGCAGCCGACTAGCGGGGGAGGAGCAGTACTTC	CASSRLAGEEQYF
NA	TRBV29-1	NA	TRBJ2-7	TGCAGCGTTGCGGGGAGTGGCTCCTACGAGCAGTACTTC	CSVAGSGSYEQYF
many	TRBV20-1	NA	TRBJ2-1	TGCAGTGCTAGAGATTGGGGGGGGGCCTTCAATGAGCAGTTCTTC	CSARDWGGAFNEQFF
many	TRBV3-1	NA	TRBJ1-6	TGTGCCAGCAGCCTGGGCGGTTTAGGGTCACCCCTCCACTTT	CASSLGGLGSPLHF
many	TRBV20-1	TRBD2	TRBJ2-5	TGCAGTGCCGAATTACTAACTAGCGGGGGTCCCCCCGAGACCCAGTACTTC	CSAELLTSGGPPETQYF
many	TRBV28	NA	TRBJ1-1	TGTGCCAGCAGTTTGTTAGGTTTGAACACTGAAGCTTTCTTT	CASSLLGLNTEAFF
many	TRBV6-2/TRBV6-3	NA	TRBJ1-5	TGTGCCAGCAGTTACCCTACAACAGGGCGCTCGGATCAGCCCCAGCATTTT	CASSYPTTGRSDQPQHF
many	TRBV30	NA	TRBJ2-7	TGTGCTGCCGCAAGGGCCTCCTACGAGCAGTACTTC	CAAARASYEQYF
many	TRBV20-1	TRBD2	TRBJ2-1	TGCAGTGCTAGAGATTGGGGGGGGACGAATGAGCAGTTCTTC	CSARDWGGTNEQFF
many	TRBV2	NA	TRBJ1-3	TGTGCCAGCAGTGAAGGTCGGGCAGTTGGAAACACCATATATTTT	CASSEGRAVGNTIYF
many	TRBV20-1	TRBD1	TRBJ1-2	TGCAGTGCGAGTGGGACAGCCTATGGCTACACCTTC	CSASGTAYGYTF
NA	TRBV3-1	TRBD1	TRBJ2-7	TGTGCCAGCAGCCGGGGACAGATCTACGAGCAGTACTTC	CASSRGQIYEQYF
NA	TRBV6-5	NA	TRBJ2-1	TGTGCCAGCAGTACTGGGACACCGCACAATGAGCAGCTCTTC	CASSTGTPHNEQLF
NA	TRBV20-1	TRBD2	TRBJ2-1	TGCAGTGCACCCCCGCTAGCGGGAGGAAGCAATGAGCAGTTCTTC	CSAPPLAGGSNEQFF
many	TRBV5-6	NA	TRBJ2-7	TGTGCCAGCAGCTCCATCTCGACAGTTCTAAGGGCCTACGAGCAGTACTTC	CASSSISTVLRAYEQYF
once	TRBV6-1	NA	TRBJ2-1	TGTGCCAGCAGTGAATGGATAGGAAACAATGAGCAGTTCTTC	CASSEWIGNNEQFF
few	TRBV7-8	TRBD1	TRBJ2-7	TGTGCCAGCAGCTCCGAGACAGGGCGCTACGAGCAGTACTTC	CASSSETGRYEQYF
many	TRBV7-9	TRBD1	TRBJ1-2	TGTGCCAGCAGCTTACATCGACAGGGCAACTATGGCTACACCTTC	CASSLHRQGNYGYTF
many	TRBV28	NA	TRBJ1-1	TGTGCCAGCAGGGGGGACTCGAACACTGAAGCTTTCTTT	CASRGDSNTEAFF
many	TRBV6-2/TRBV6-3	NA	TRBJ2-1	TGTGCCAGCGGAGGAAATAGAGTTTCGGAGCAGTTCTTC	CASGGNRVSEQFF
few	TRBV18	TRBD2	TRBJ2-1	TGTGCCAGCTCACCACTTCTGGAGCGGGGGGTTAATGAGCAGTTCTTC	CASSPLLERGVNEQFF